The 17 T cell receptor beta chains reported below all come from one sample, sequenced in a study of STAT5B mutations in CD4+ large granular lymphocyte leukemia. The protocol was immunoSEQ multiplex PCR, while the TCRdb copy is restricted to in-frame clones and leaves out a portion. The table lists 37,000 or so clones, nearly 90% of them singletons. Material for sequencing was CD4+ T cells from blood buffy coats. The receptors here all came from a human donor in good health.

The V and J genes are TRBV28 and TRBJ2-7; TRBD1 agrees at 10 bases. J lost 2 bases, V lost 2 bases, and 6 bases had no gene match. The CDR3 totals 16 residues. Germline V lookup: CDR1 MDHEN, CDR2 SYDVKM. CDR3 in amino acids: CASSLGPGQGTYEQYF. In DNA form, the CDR3 reads TGTGCCAGCAGTTTAGGCCCGGGACAGGGGACCTACGAGCAGTACTTC.

The V and J genes are TRBV19 and TRBJ2-1; D may be TRBD2 (5 bases). V lost 0 bases to trimming and J lost 15 bases, with 21 bases between them. Germline CDR1 LNHDA, CDR2 SQIVND (reference sequence). This CDR3 is 15 amino acids long. In nucleotides, the CDR3 is TGTGCCAGTAGTATAGACCCCAGGCGAAGCGGTGGGATGTTCTTC. This encodes CASSIDPRRSGGMFF.

V is TRBV6-5 and J is TRBJ1-5; D not resolved. This CDR3 contains 15 residues. Deletions cut 8 bases from V and 4 bases from J, with 18 bases between. Germline assignment: CDR1 MNHEY and CDR2 SVGAGI. This chain's CDR3 is CASSLKVGLNQPQHF. The CDR3 nucleotides read TGTGCCAGCTCCCTCAAGGTGGGATTGAATCAGCCCCAGCATTTT.

The chain is built from TRBV7-9 and TRBJ1-4; 9 nucleotides align to TRBD1. With V trimmed by 4 bases and J by 2 bases, 5 bases remained unmatched. Germline V gene data show CDR1 as SEHNR and CDR2 as FQNEAQ (reference sequence). CDR3 length equals 16 residues. The chain's CDR3 is CASSSPTGGTNEKLFF. Written as DNA, the CDR3 is TGTGCCAGCAGCTCACCAACAGGGGGCACTAATGAAAAACTGTTTTTT.

The chain recombines TRBV21-1 with TRBJ1-2. TRBV21-1 is flagged as a pseudogene. This CDR3 has 12 amino acids. CDR3 loop: CASLGDRNGYTF. The CDR3 DNA sequence: TGTGCCAGCTTAGGGGACCGAAATGGCTACACCTTC.

The chain carries TRBV5-6 and TRBJ2-2; 8 bases line up with TRBD1. Trimming removed 4 bases from V and 5 bases from J; junction bases left unmatched: 10. The CDR3 is made up of 16 amino acids. Germline loops: CDR1 SGHDT, CDR2 YYEEEE. The CDR3 nucleotides read TGTGCCAGCAGCCGACGGACAGGGAGTTCGACCGGGGAGCTGTTTTTT. Translated: CASSRRTGSSTGELFF.

CDR3 sequence: CASSLAHGYTF. CDR3 sequence (DNA): TGTGCCAGCAGTTTAGCTCATGGCTACACCTTC. The chain is built from TRBV27 and TRBJ1-2, with D unclear. Trimming took off 2 bases at V and 6 bases at J, with 4 bases between the two ends. Germline V gives CDR1 MNHEY, CDR2 SMNVEV (reference sequence). The CDR3 is 11 residues long.

The genes are TRBV4-1 and TRBJ2-1; TRBD1 or TRBD2 may be the D gene (6 bases each). Trimming left V 1 base short and J 9 bases short, with 25 bases between. The CDR3 spans 18 residues. Germline CDR1 and CDR2: MGHRA and YSYEKL. The CDR3 region has the DNA TGCGCCAGCAGCCAAGGACCACTAGTCACCTCCAAGGGGGGTGAGCAGTTCTTC. This gives the protein CASSQGPLVTSKGGEQFF.

The chain uses TRBV6-1 and TRBJ2-7; D is unclear. Per germline, CDR1 MNHNS and CDR2 SASEGT. With 4 bases removed from V and 1 base from J, the gap between germline ends came to 14 bases. The CDR3 has 15 amino acids. In DNA form, the CDR3 reads TGTGCCAGCAGTGCCCTTCGTTGGAGTTCCTACGAGCAGTACTTC. Encoded protein: CASSALRWSSYEQYF.

This clone has more than one count but fewer than ten. V gene TRBV5-4 combines with J gene TRBJ1-1; D might be TRBD1 (6 bases). This CDR3 has 14 residues. Trimming removed 0 bases at V and 5 bases at J, with 11 bases between. Germline CDR1 reads SGHNT; CDR2 reads YYREEE (reference sequence). The CDR3 region has the DNA TGTGCCAGCAGCTTGGAGACGAGGGGGACTGAAGCTTTCTTT. Amino acid sequence: CASSLETRGTEAFF. The full variable domain, its missing parts supplied by reference TRBV5-4 and TRBJ1-1, is ETGVTQSPTHLIKTRGQQVTLRCSSQSGHNTVSWYQQALGQGPQFIFQYYREEENGRGNFPPRFSGLQFPNYSSELNVNALELDDSALYLCASSLETRGTEAFFGQGTRLTVV.

The J gene is TRBJ2-1, the V gene TRBV6-6, with 9 bases aligning to TRBD1. Unmatched junction bases numbered 12, after V lost 5 bases and J lost 7 bases. Looked up from germline, CDR1 is MNHNY and CDR2 is SVGAGI (reference sequence). The CDR3 totals 16 residues. The CDR3 protein is CASSNIRTGVVNEQFF. DNA of the CDR3: TGTGCCAGCAGTAACATCCGGACAGGGGTTGTTAATGAGCAGTTCTTC.

The rearrangement uses TRBV4-1 and TRBJ2-1; 11 bases line up with TRBD2. The CDR3 spans 16 residues. Germline V CDR1 and CDR2: MGHRA, YSYEKL. Trimming cost V 1 base and J 8 bases; bases outside gene matches: 7. The CDR3 is CASSQAALAGGDEQFF. The DNA of the CDR3 is TGCGCCAGCAGCCAAGCGGCCCTAGCGGGAGGCGATGAGCAGTTCTTC.

This sequence joins TRBV7-9 and TRBJ2-7, with 11 bases matching TRBD2. Germline trimming cut 7 bases from V and 5 bases from J; bases unmatched to any gene: 4. There are 13 residues in the CDR3. CDR1 and CDR2 from the germline V gene are SEHNR and FQNEAQ (reference sequence). The CDR3 region has the DNA TGTGCCAGCACCACTAGCGGGAGTGACGAGCAGTACTTC. The encoded protein is CASTTSGSDEQYF.

The chain recombines TRBV6-1 with TRBJ1-3; the D is unclear. V was pared by 2 bases and J by 2 bases, with 10 bases between. The germline gives CDR1 MNHNS, CDR2 SASEGT. The CDR3 consists of 15 residues. The CDR3 DNA reads TGTGCCAGCAGTGAAATTGGAGGAACTGGAAACACCATATATTTT. This codes for CASSEIGGTGNTIYF.

The V and J genes are TRBV6-1 and TRBJ2-7; perhaps TRBD2 as D (5 bases). The CDR3 covers 14 residues. The germline V gene encodes CDR1 MNHNS and CDR2 SASEGT. Trimming shortened V by 1 base and J by 6 bases, and 13 bases separated the two germline ends. In DNA form, the CDR3 reads TGTGCCAGCAGTGAAGAAGGAGGATCGGGCGAGCAGTACTTC. Translation gives CASSEEGGSGEQYF.

V usage is TRBV9 and J usage is TRBJ2-3; D is undetermined. The germline V gene encodes CDR1 SGDLS and CDR2 YYNGEE. The CDR3 loop spans 14 amino acids. Trimming removed 0 bases from V and 6 bases from J, with 11 bases in between. DNA for the CDR3: TGTGCCAGCAGCGTAGGGCGGAGTCAGGATACGCAGTATTTT. Encoded protein: CASSVGRSQDTQYF.

CDR3 residues: CASSEGQVAGNTIYF. The CDR3 nucleotides are TGCGCCAGCAGCGAAGGACAGGTCGCTGGAAACACCATATATTTT. The genes are TRBV5-1 and TRBJ1-3; 7 positions match TRBD1. This CDR3 has 15 amino acids. Trimming removed 4 bases from V and 2 bases from J; junction bases left unmatched: 6. The germline V gene encodes CDR1 SGHRS and CDR2 YFSETQ.